The text below deals with one TCR beta chain. What this receptor recognizes is not known. From each donor, an approximately 2.5 ml peripheral blood sample was drawn into PAXgene tubes and stored at -80 degrees C. Total RNA was isolated from whole blood with the PAXgene blood miRNA kit on an automated QIAcube, without T cell sorting. Peripheral blood from monozygotic twin pairs who were concordant or discordant for inflammatory bowel disease underwent deep TCRalpha and TCRbeta repertoire profiling using unique molecular barcoding. Smoking habits were recorded for all twin pairs, with individuals classified as current, former or never smokers. The library was prepared using 5' RACE. Preparation of each TCR library used roughly 3,300 ng of total RNA. For each sample, cDNA was synthesized in eight separate reactions using SMARTScribe reverse transcriptase. During cDNA synthesis, template switching was used to introduce unique molecular identifiers that contained a 6-nucleotide sample barcode. Amplification of TCRalpha and TCRbeta cDNA involved two nested PCRs of roughly 17 and 9 cycles, and each PCR was followed by bead purification. Before amplification, the cDNA was treated with uracil DNA-glycosylase and purified using the QIAquick PCR purification kit. In the second PCR, Illumina TruSeq-compatible adapters and sample-specific barcodes were added. Library quality and concentration were checked on TapeStation and Qubit, and libraries were pooled at 5 ng each. Sequencing of pooled libraries was carried out on an Illumina HiSeq2500 single-index Rapid Run using 2 x 100 bp reads and custom sequencing primers. In the source study's methods: MiGEC version 1.2.6 was used for UMI-based consensus assembly, which corrected PCR and sequencing errors. MiXCR version 2.1.1 was used to carry out V(D)J alignment, clonotype assembly and CDR3 extraction. Normalisation of gene usage, clonotype sharing and MAIT/NKT TCR abundance was achieved by analysing the top 1000, 10 000 and 20 000 clonotypes per sample. Diversity was computed as the inverse Simpson index with the vegan R package after downsampling to 27 000 UMIs. Statistical testing used paired Mann-Whitney U tests on the discordant twin pairs and applied Benjamini-Hochberg correction for multiple testing. The reads went through TCRdb reprocessing, and each CDR3 protein sequence gets one entry with no DNA. The V and J calls were not made by the authors but by TCRdb's processing. The sample table on file contains roughly 150,000 distinct CDR3 sequences. Of the sample, roughly 1.2% is held by the ten largest clones.

CDR1 and CDR2 are drawn from the germline V gene (reference sequence): SGHNT, YYREEE. The CDR3, from cysteine to phenylalanine, totals 16 residues. There is no recorded DNA. The data derive from a study of monozygotic twins with inflammatory bowel disease (dated by TCRdb to the late 2010s). At the level of the whole study: The full study comprised some 30 monozygotic twin pairs: nine German pairs (four IBD-concordant, five IBD-discordant) and 19 IBD-discordant Danish pairs. The search for disease-associated traits relied mainly on comparing, within discordant pairs, IBD patients with their genetically identical healthy co-twins. Each individual had, on average, about 151 000 unique TCRalpha sequences and 181 000 unique TCRbeta sequences available for analysis.

Study-wide conclusions, independent of this receptor: Distinction between different T cell subtypes could not be achieved in the analysis. The results gave no support for a single strong signal or clonotype linked to IBD. IBD patients shared fewer clonotypes with other individuals than healthy twins did, most markedly in patients showing signs of disease activity. Repertoire similarity did not differ between concordant and discordant twins, possibly due to limited statistical power. Background noise and inter-individual variability may have been introduced into the repertoires by the differing immunosuppressive treatments among patients. TCRbeta repertoire diversity, by inverse Simpson index, was decreased in IBD patients compared with their healthy co-twins.

The rearrangement joined TRBV5-4 to TRBJ2-7; the D gene TCRdb calls, TRBD2, cannot be checked with no DNA. Sample: blood. The receptor was isolated from a human donor with ulcerative colitis or Crohn's disease, or a healthy co-twin of an affected twin (not recorded which). CDR3 region: CASSDHWAGGAYEQYF.